A selection of T cell receptor beta chains follows, all from one sample in a study of blood T cell repertoires in COVID-19. Clones were read by immunoSEQ multiplex PCR, and TCRdb kept only the in-frame ones, dropping some. The profile shows 170,000 or so clones, 89% of them singletons. The sequencing input was peripheral blood. These receptors were taken from a young man who had recovered from COVID-19. CDR3s include the opening cysteine and the closing phenylalanine or tryptophan. The D gene is left open where the match is weak. Clone sizes are given selectively: once, few, many, or a class where the clone is expanded.

CDR3 DNA: TGTGCCAGCAGCGCGGGACTAGCGGGGGGCACAGATACGCAGTATTTT; CDR3 protein: CASSAGLAGGTDTQYF; J gene: TRBJ2-3; clone size: NA; V gene: TRBV9; D gene: TRBD2
CDR3 DNA: TGTGCCAGCAGCTTAGCGGGGGGGCTGAACACTGAAGCTTTCTTT; CDR3 protein: CASSLAGGLNTEAFF; J gene: TRBJ1-1; clone size: NA; V gene: TRBV7-9; D gene: NA
CDR3 DNA: TGTGCCAGCAGTTACTCGAGGGGTAGGGGGTCGGATGAGCAGTTCTTC; CDR3 protein: CASSYSRGRGSDEQFF; J gene: TRBJ2-1; clone size: NA; V gene: TRBV6-5; D gene: NA
CDR3 DNA: TGTGCCAGCAGATTCTTCGGGACTTTGACCGGGGAGCTGTTTTTT; CDR3 protein: CASRFFGTLTGELFF; J gene: TRBJ2-2; clone size: NA; V gene: TRBV11-2; D gene: NA
CDR3 DNA: TGCGCCAGCAGTCCGGTTATTAGCGGGAGTACCGGGGAGCTGTTTTTT; CDR3 protein: CASSPVISGSTGELFF; J gene: TRBJ2-2; clone size: NA; V gene: TRBV4-3; D gene: TRBD2
CDR3 DNA: TGTGCCAGCAGCTACCCCCTACAGATTGAAGCTTTCTTT; CDR3 protein: CASSYPLQIEAFF; J gene: TRBJ1-1; clone size: NA; V gene: TRBV28; D gene: NA
CDR3 DNA: TGTGCCAGCAGCCCGCAGGGGGCTACCACTGAAGCTTTCTTT; CDR3 protein: CASSPQGATTEAFF; J gene: TRBJ1-1; clone size: NA; V gene: TRBV5-5; D gene: TRBD1
CDR3 DNA: TGTGCCAGCAGCTTAGATGGGACTAAGCAGTTCTTC; CDR3 protein: CASSLDGTKQFF; J gene: TRBJ2-1; clone size: few; V gene: TRBV7-6; D gene: TRBD2
CDR3 DNA: TGTGCCAGCAGCGTAGAAGGGGAAGGTGAAAAACTGTTTTTT; CDR3 protein: CASSVEGEGEKLFF; J gene: TRBJ1-4; clone size: NA; V gene: TRBV9; D gene: NA
CDR3 DNA: TGTGCCAGCAGGAGCTCCTACAATGAGCAGTTCTTC; CDR3 protein: CASRSSYNEQFF; J gene: TRBJ2-1; clone size: NA; V gene: TRBV5-6; D gene: NA
CDR3 DNA: TGTGCCACCAGTGATCCCGGACTAGCGGGAGACAATGAGCAGTTCTTC; CDR3 protein: CATSDPGLAGDNEQFF; J gene: TRBJ2-1; clone size: once; V gene: TRBV24-1; D gene: TRBD2
CDR3 DNA: TGTGCCAGCAGCCAAGATACGAGGACCAAAAACATTCAGTACTTC; CDR3 protein: CASSQDTRTKNIQYF; J gene: TRBJ2-4; clone size: NA; V gene: TRBV3-1/TRBV3-2; D gene: NA
CDR3 DNA: TGTGCCAGCAGTTCAGGGTTGTCTGGGGCCAACGTCCTGACTTTC; CDR3 protein: CASSSGLSGANVLTF; J gene: TRBJ2-6; clone size: NA; V gene: TRBV6-6; D gene: NA
CDR3 DNA: TGTGCCAGCTCACCGACAGGAGACGAAGCTTTCTTT; CDR3 protein: CASSPTGDEAFF; J gene: TRBJ1-1; clone size: once; V gene: TRBV18; D gene: NA
CDR3 DNA: TGTGCCAGCAGTGACCCGGGACTAGCGGGGACCTACGAGCAGTACTTC; CDR3 protein: CASSDPGLAGTYEQYF; J gene: TRBJ2-7; clone size: NA; V gene: TRBV6-4; D gene: TRBD2
CDR3 DNA: TGTGCCAGCAGTTCATCCCTGGCGGCCGAAAAACTGTTTTTT; CDR3 protein: CASSSSLAAEKLFF; J gene: TRBJ1-4; clone size: NA; V gene: TRBV28; D gene: NA
CDR3 DNA: TGTGCCAGCAGTTACCGCGGTTACACCGGGGAGCTGTTTTTT; CDR3 protein: CASSYRGYTGELFF; J gene: TRBJ2-2; clone size: NA; V gene: TRBV6-2/TRBV6-3; D gene: NA
CDR3 DNA: TGTGCCAGCAGCGTTGGACTAGCGGGAGGGTCCTCGGCCTACGAGCAGTACTTC; CDR3 protein: CASSVGLAGGSSAYEQYF; J gene: TRBJ2-7; clone size: NA; V gene: TRBV9; D gene: TRBD2
CDR3 DNA: TGTGCCAGCAGCTTGGACTGGTCAAGCTATGGCTACACCTTC; CDR3 protein: CASSLDWSSYGYTF; J gene: TRBJ1-2; clone size: NA; V gene: TRBV7-2; D gene: NA
CDR3 DNA: TGTGCCAGCAGCCTGCTGGGGGCGCGGGGGGGGAATGAGCAGTTCTTC; CDR3 protein: CASSLLGARGGNEQFF; J gene: TRBJ2-1; clone size: NA; V gene: TRBV3-1/TRBV3-2; D gene: TRBD2
CDR3 DNA: TGTGCCAGCAGCCCGAGCGGGAACGCAGATACGCAGTATTTT; CDR3 protein: CASSPSGNADTQYF; J gene: TRBJ2-3; clone size: NA; V gene: TRBV13; D gene: TRBD2
CDR3 DNA: TGTGCCAGCACCAAGGGGCAGGGGGCGTTTGGCTACACCTTC; CDR3 protein: CASTKGQGAFGYTF; J gene: TRBJ1-2; clone size: NA; V gene: TRBV6-5; D gene: TRBD1
CDR3 DNA: TGCGCCAGCAGCAGCCCGGGACTAGCGGGAGACACCGGGGAGCTGTTTTTT; CDR3 protein: CASSSPGLAGDTGELFF; J gene: TRBJ2-2; clone size: NA; V gene: TRBV4-1; D gene: TRBD2
CDR3 DNA: TGCGCCAGCAGCCAAGATGTATACAGGTTATCCTACGAGCAGTACTTC; CDR3 protein: CASSQDVYRLSYEQYF; J gene: TRBJ2-7; clone size: NA; V gene: TRBV4-1; D gene: NA
CDR3 DNA: TGCGCCAGCAGACGGGACAGCTATGGCTACACCTTC; CDR3 protein: CASRRDSYGYTF; J gene: TRBJ1-2; clone size: NA; V gene: TRBV10-2; D gene: TRBD1
CDR3 DNA: TGTGCCACCAGCAGAGATTCCGTGGGCCTTGGGAGAGGGCAGTTCTTC; CDR3 protein: CATSRDSVGLGRGQFF; J gene: TRBJ2-1; clone size: NA; V gene: TRBV15; D gene: NA
CDR3 DNA: TGCGCCAGCAGCTTGAACGGGGGCACAGATACGCAGTATTTT; CDR3 protein: CASSLNGGTDTQYF; J gene: TRBJ2-3; clone size: few; V gene: TRBV5-1; D gene: NA
CDR3 DNA: TGCGCCAGCAGCGGATCGACTAGCGGGATACGAAACATTCAGTACTTC; CDR3 protein: CASSGSTSGIRNIQYF; J gene: TRBJ2-4; clone size: NA; V gene: TRBV5-1; D gene: TRBD2
CDR3 DNA: TGTGCCAGCAGCCAGCGGGTGGCAGGGGCTTCCTATGGCTACACCTTC; CDR3 protein: CASSQRVAGASYGYTF; J gene: TRBJ1-2; clone size: NA; V gene: TRBV3-1/TRBV3-2; D gene: NA
CDR3 DNA: TGTGCCACCAGTGCCGGGACAGGGGGGAATCAGCCCCAGCATTTT; CDR3 protein: CATSAGTGGNQPQHF; J gene: TRBJ1-5; clone size: NA; V gene: TRBV24-1; D gene: TRBD1
CDR3 DNA: TGTGCCTGGCAAAGGGGGCTCTACAATGAGCAGTTCTTC; CDR3 protein: CAWQRGLYNEQFF; J gene: TRBJ2-1; clone size: NA; V gene: TRBV30; D gene: TRBD1
CDR3 DNA: TGTGCCAGCAGCTCCCGCAGGGGGTCGGGTAATGAGCAGTTCTTC; CDR3 protein: CASSSRRGSGNEQFF; J gene: TRBJ2-1; clone size: NA; V gene: TRBV13; D gene: TRBD1
CDR3 DNA: TGTGCCAGCATCCTAGACAGGGGCTCCTACAATGAGCAGTTCTTC; CDR3 protein: CASILDRGSYNEQFF; J gene: TRBJ2-1; clone size: NA; V gene: TRBV2; D gene: TRBD1
CDR3 DNA: TGTGCCAGCAGCTTCGGACTAGCGGGTGAGCAGTTCTTC; CDR3 protein: CASSFGLAGEQFF; J gene: TRBJ2-1; clone size: NA; V gene: TRBV7-3; D gene: TRBD2
CDR3 DNA: TGTGCCAGCAGCGCCCATAGCGGGTCCTCCTACGAGCAGTACTTC; CDR3 protein: CASSAHSGSSYEQYF; J gene: TRBJ2-7; clone size: NA; V gene: TRBV9; D gene: TRBD2
CDR3 DNA: TGTGCCAGCAGCGAGACCGGGACAGGGGGGAACAATGAGCAGTTCTTC; CDR3 protein: CASSETGTGGNNEQFF; J gene: TRBJ2-1; clone size: NA; V gene: TRBV5-6; D gene: TRBD1
CDR3 DNA: TGCGCCAGCAGCCCAAGCGCCGGGACAGGGCAGTCGTTAAATGGCTACACCTTC; CDR3 protein: CASSPSAGTGQSLNGYTF; J gene: TRBJ1-2; clone size: once; V gene: TRBV4-1; D gene: TRBD1
CDR3 DNA: TGTGCCAGCAGCGCAGGACTAGCGGGAGGCCAAGAGACCCAGTACTTC; CDR3 protein: CASSAGLAGGQETQYF; J gene: TRBJ2-5; clone size: NA; V gene: TRBV6-2/TRBV6-3; D gene: TRBD2
CDR3 DNA: TGTGCCAGCAGCTTGTCTTTCAGGCGGGGGACAGATACGCAGTATTTT; CDR3 protein: CASSLSFRRGTDTQYF; J gene: TRBJ2-3; clone size: NA; V gene: TRBV5-4; D gene: TRBD2
CDR3 DNA: TGTGCCAGCAGGACAGGGCAATACGAGCAGTACTTC; CDR3 protein: CASRTGQYEQYF; J gene: TRBJ2-7; clone size: NA; V gene: TRBV6-5; D gene: TRBD1
CDR3 DNA: TGTGCCAGCACCTTTCCTAGCGGGGGTCTTAATGAGCAGTTCTTC; CDR3 protein: CASTFPSGGLNEQFF; J gene: TRBJ2-1; clone size: NA; V gene: TRBV6-4; D gene: TRBD2
CDR3 DNA: TGTGCCAGCAGTTTCGACACCTACGAGCAGTACTTC; CDR3 protein: CASSFDTYEQYF; J gene: TRBJ2-7; clone size: NA; V gene: TRBV12-3/TRBV12-4; D gene: NA
CDR3 DNA: TGTGCCAGTCGGGGGGGGCTCACTGAAGCTTTCTTT; CDR3 protein: CASRGGLTEAFF; J gene: TRBJ1-1; clone size: NA; V gene: TRBV19; D gene: NA
CDR3 DNA: TGTGCCAGCAGCTTTAGCGGGAGTAGGTACGAGCAGTACTTC; CDR3 protein: CASSFSGSRYEQYF; J gene: TRBJ2-7; clone size: NA; V gene: TRBV7-2; D gene: TRBD2
CDR3 DNA: TGTGCCACCGGGGGGGGTAAACAAGAGACCCAGTACTTC; CDR3 protein: CATGGGKQETQYF; J gene: TRBJ2-5; clone size: NA; V gene: TRBV5-4; D gene: TRBD2
CDR3 DNA: TGTGCCAGCACCCGGCCGGGCTCCTACGAGCAGTACTTC; CDR3 protein: CASTRPGSYEQYF; J gene: TRBJ2-7; clone size: once; V gene: TRBV2; D gene: NA